These 30 T cell receptor beta chains were sequenced from one sample in a study of CD8 T cells in ankylosing spondylitis. Points from the study as a whole: One TCR beta motif, made up of seven to nine highly homologous variants, appeared characteristic of ankylosing spondylitis blood.

Antigens of these TCRs are unknown. TCRdb reprocessed the 5' RACE reads with MiXCR, giving one entry per CDR3 protein. The sample yields about 500,000 distinct CDR3 sequences, approximately 5% seen once. Sequencing input: blood, either unsorted or a sorted T cell fraction (not recorded which). The receptors shown here come from a male donor with ankylosing spondylitis.

In this sample, this clonotype turned up many times. The gene calls are TRBV20-1 and TRBJ2-7; D ambiguous. The V end lost 4 bases, the J end lost 4 bases, and 17 bases lay between the germline ends. Germline CDR1 reads DFQATT; CDR2 reads SNEGSKA (reference sequence). This CDR3 is 14 amino acids long. As DNA, the CDR3 is TGCAGTGCTACCTCCGGCTCAGTAGTGTACGAGCAGTACTTC. Translated, it gives CSATSGSVVYEQYF.

This clonotype has ten or more counts. This rearrangement joins TRBV6-1 to TRBJ2-1; 7 bases are shared with TRBD2. This CDR3 is 16 amino acids long. The V and J ends lost 4 bases and 5 bases, in that order; junction bases with no gene match: 11. Germline loops: CDR1 MNHNS, CDR2 SASEGT. The DNA of the CDR3 is TGTGCCAGCAGTGCATTAACCGGGACTAAAAACAATGAGCAGTTCTTC. Amino acid sequence: CASSALTGTKNNEQFF.

At least ten counts were recorded for this clonotype. The chain recombines TRBV10-3 with TRBJ1-1; D is undetermined. Germline V gives CDR1 ENHRY, CDR2 SYGVKD. The CDR3 covers 14 residues. Trimming shortened V by 4 bases and J by 1 base, and 10 bases separated the two germline ends. The CDR3 sequence is CAISVYNSNTEAFF. The CDR3 DNA is TGTGCCATCAGTGTTTACAATTCGAACACTGAAGCTTTCTTT.

This clonotype was counted at least ten times. V gene TRBV7-9 combines with J gene TRBJ1-1, with TRBD1 matching over 7 bases. Per germline, CDR1 SEHNR and CDR2 FQNEAQ (reference sequence). The CDR3 length is 16 residues. Trimming cost V 4 bases and J 0 bases; bases outside gene matches: 8. This CDR3 is CASSSERGRMNTEAFF. In DNA, the CDR3 is TGTGCCAGCAGCTCTGAAAGGGGGCGCATGAACACTGAAGCTTTCTTT.

This clonotype was found many times. The chain recombines TRBV7-2 with TRBJ1-6, with 9 bases matching TRBD1. The ends lost 4 bases at V and 8 bases at J; junction bases unmatched: 0. Germline V gives CDR1 SGHTA, CDR2 FQGNSA. CDR3 size: 13 residues. The CDR3 protein is CASSYRGHSPLHF. The DNA for the CDR3 is TGTGCCAGCAGCTACAGGGGGCATTCACCCCTCCACTTT.

In this sample, this clonotype turned up many times. In DNA, the CDR3 is TGTGCCAGCAGCGTTTTCGGGGACACCATATATTTT. It translates to CASSVFGDTIYF. The V and J genes are TRBV9 and TRBJ1-3, with no clear D. CDR1 and CDR2 from the germline V gene are SGDLS and YYNGEE. V was clipped by 2 bases and J by 8 bases, with 8 bases between them. This CDR3 is built from 12 residues.

This clonotype was picked up many times. The CDR3 sequence: CASSGFNEKLFF. DNA of the CDR3: TGTGCCAGCTCCGGATTTAATGAAAAACTGTTTTTT. V gene TRBV6-5 combines with J gene TRBJ1-4; D not certain. Trimming took off 8 bases at V and 4 bases at J, with 8 bases between the two ends. The CDR3 loop spans 12 amino acids. Germline CDR1 and CDR2: MNHEY and SVGAGI.

This chain connects TRBV7-9 to TRBJ2-3; no clear D gene. The CDR3 length is 14 residues. Trimming cost V 5 bases and J 6 bases, with 15 bases left between them. Germline V gene data show CDR1 as SEHNR and CDR2 as FQNEAQ (reference sequence). The CDR3 sequence: CASSDRALMDTQYF. The CDR3 nucleotides read TGTGCCAGCAGCGATCGCGCTCTAATGGATACGCAGTATTTT.

For this clonotype: This may arise from a read error, as a much more abundant clone is one base away. The rearrangement joins TRBV4-3 to TRBJ2-3; 8 bases are a match to TRBD2. CDR3 length equals 15 residues. Trimming at V came to 5 bases and at J to 2 bases, leaving 6 bases not matched to a gene. Germline CDR1 LGHNA, CDR2 YSLEER. This chain's CDR3 is CASSRSGGYTDTQYF. The CDR3 DNA follows: TGCGCCAGCAGCAGAAGCGGGGGATACACAGATACGCAGTATTTT.

J is TRBJ2-1 and V is TRBV5-1, with TRBD2 matching over 8 bases. Unmatched junction bases numbered 10, after V lost 4 bases and J lost 7 bases. Germline V CDR1 and CDR2: SGHRS, YFSETQ. The CDR3 consists of 15 residues. As DNA, the CDR3 is TGCGCCAGCAGCCACCCAGCGGGAGAGGGTAATGAGCAGTTCTTC. It encodes CASSHPAGEGNEQFF.

This clonotype was counted many times. The V and J genes are TRBV28 and TRBJ1-2; D gene ambiguous. This CDR3 is 12 amino acids long. Trimming removed 3 bases at V and 2 bases at J, with 4 bases between. Germline CDR1 MDHEN, CDR2 SYDVKM. Here the CDR3 DNA reads TGTGCCAGCAGTTTGGACAACTATGGCTACACCTTC. Amino acids: CASSLDNYGYTF.

This clonotype was picked up a small number of times. The chain links TRBV12-3 or TRBV12-4 to TRBJ1-6; a possible D gene is TRBD1 (6 bases). The CDR3 runs to 16 residues. V lost 2 bases and J 4 bases, leaving 12 bases between the germline ends. The CDR3 nucleotides are TGTGCCAGCAGTTTAATCCCACAGGGTTATAATTCACCCCTCCACTTT. The encoded protein is CASSLIPQGYNSPLHF.

In its sample, this clonotype was seen many times. This chain connects TRBV7-3 to TRBJ2-1; 11 bases agree with TRBD2. V shed 3 bases, J shed 6 bases, and the junction held 4 bases outside the gene matches. Per the germline V gene, CDR1 is SGHTA and CDR2 is FQGTGA. The CDR3 is 15 residues long. CDR3 residues: CASSFSGGAFNEQFF. For the CDR3, the DNA is TGTGCCAGCAGCTTTAGCGGGGGGGCTTTCAATGAGCAGTTCTTC.

This clonotype was picked up many times. The chain employs TRBV10-2 and TRBJ2-7; 8 nucleotides line up with TRBD2. The CDR3 runs to 16 residues. V lost 3 bases to trimming and J lost 4 bases; unmatched junction nucleotides: 11. Germline CDR1 and CDR2: WSHSY and SAAADI. This chain's CDR3 is CASSDSGGGRTYEQYF. The CDR3 coding sequence is TGCGCCAGCAGTGACTCTGGGGGCGGGAGGACTTACGAGCAGTACTTC.

This clonotype was recorded at least ten times. The chain employs TRBV20-1 and TRBJ2-7, with D tentatively TRBD1 (5 bases). The V gene's germline CDR1 is DFQATT and CDR2 SNEGSKA (reference sequence). Trimming left V 2 bases short and J 3 bases short, with 8 bases between. The CDR3 covers 12 residues. CDR3 residues: CSARIQGYEQYF. The CDR3, as DNA: TGCAGTGCTAGAATTCAGGGCTACGAGCAGTACTTC.

Ten or more counts support this clonotype. This chain joins TRBV7-8 and TRBJ1-4; D unclear. The CDR3 is made up of 15 amino acids. Germline V gene data show CDR1 as SGHVS and CDR2 as FQNEAQ. Trimming cost V 5 bases and J 4 bases, with 14 bases left between them. The CDR3 DNA follows: TGTGCCAGCAGCCCTAGGGCACAGATTAATGAAAAACTGTTTTTT. Protein: CASSPRAQINEKLFF. Filled out from reference TRBV7-8 and TRBJ1-4, the complete variable domain reads GAGVSQSPRYKVAKRGQDVALRCDPISGHVSLFWYQQALGQGPEFLTYFQNEAQLDKSGLPSDRFFAERPEGSVSTLKIQRTQQEDSAVYLCASSPRAQINEKLFFGSGTQLSVL.

In this sample, this clonotype turned up many times. This rearrangement joins TRBV5-5 to TRBJ2-7; D is possibly TRBD1 (6 bases). Trimming took off 4 bases at V and 0 bases at J, with 20 bases between the two ends. The CDR3 consists of 17 residues. Germline CDR1 SGHKS, CDR2 YYEKEE (reference sequence). The CDR3 loop is CASSQGTTLITSYEQYF. The CDR3, as DNA: TGTGCCAGCAGCCAGGGGACAACCCTTATCACCTCCTACGAGCAGTACTTC.

This clonotype was detected ten times or more. The chain joins TRBV12-3 or TRBV12-4 to TRBJ1-1, with 7 bases matching TRBD1. There are 15 residues in the CDR3. The V gene end was trimmed by 6 bases and the J gene end by 6 bases; junction bases not matched to a gene: 13. CDR3 amino acids: CASSAYRGGGAEAFF. CDR3 in DNA: TGTGCCAGCAGCGCTTACAGGGGCGGGGGAGCTGAAGCTTTCTTT.

In its sample, this clonotype was seen many times. V is TRBV27 and J is TRBJ2-7; unclear D gene. CDR1 MNHEY and CDR2 SMNVEV come from the germline V gene (reference sequence). The CDR3 has 15 residues. V was clipped by 6 bases and J by 3 bases, with 18 bases between them. The CDR3 is CASRSKAGTFYEQYF. The CDR3 region has the DNA TGTGCCAGCAGATCGAAGGCAGGAACCTTCTACGAGCAGTACTTC.

This clonotype came up many times. This chain links TRBV10-3 with TRBJ2-7; 10 positions match TRBD2. The length of the CDR3 is 14 residues. V shed 5 bases, J shed 5 bases, and the junction held 6 bases outside the gene matches. Germline CDR1 reads ENHRY; CDR2 reads SYGVKD. CDR3 DNA sequence: TGTGCCATCAGTCCAACTAGCGGGACCCACGAGCAGTACTTC. Amino acid sequence: CAISPTSGTHEQYF.

This clonotype was recorded at least ten times. The V gene is TRBV4-3, the J gene TRBJ1-2; D gene ambiguous. The germline V gene has CDR1 LGHNA and CDR2 YSLEER. Trimming removed 3 bases from V and 5 bases from J, with 10 bases in between. The CDR3 has 13 amino acids. This CDR3 reads CASSHPRGYGYTF. The CDR3 nucleotides read TGCGCCAGCAGCCATCCCCGGGGTTATGGCTACACCTTC.

With regard to this clonotype: Its ends do not fully match the called genes, so a read error is possible. V usage is TRBV5-6 and J usage is TRBJ2-7; 7 bases line up with TRBD1. There are 13 residues in the CDR3. CDR1 SGHDT and CDR2 YYEEEE come from the germline V gene. The DNA of the CDR3 is TGTGCCAGCGGCTTCGGCCAGGGACAGTGGCAGTACTTC. It codes for CASGFGQGQWQYF.

The chain combines TRBV6-2 or TRBV6-3 with TRBJ2-7; TRBD1 or TRBD2 may be the D gene (5 bases each). V was clipped by 9 bases and J by 3 bases, with 15 bases between them. Germline V gene data show CDR1 as MNHEY and CDR2 as SVGEGT. The CDR3 consists of 13 residues. The CDR3 nucleotides are TGTGCCAGTTCCGAGGGACGATACTACGAGCAGTACTTC. As protein: CASSEGRYYEQYF.

This clonotype was recorded at least ten times. CDR3 residues: CASSPRQAPNEKLFF. CDR3 sequence (DNA): TGTGCCAGCAGTCCCCGCCAGGCCCCTAATGAAAAACTGTTTTTT. The chain has TRBV5-5 and TRBJ1-4; D is unresolved. The germline CDR1 and CDR2 sequences are SGHKS and YYEKEE (reference sequence). This CDR3 contains 15 residues. V shed 5 bases and J shed 3 bases, with 14 bases lying between them.

Ten or more counts support this clonotype. The chain has TRBV5-1 and TRBJ1-3; 9 nucleotides line up with TRBD1. The CDR3 is 14 residues long. The V and J ends lost 0 bases and 6 bases, in that order; junction bases with no gene match: 1. The germline V gene encodes CDR1 SGHRS and CDR2 YFSETQ. This chain's CDR3 is CASSLGTGENTIYF. CDR3 coding DNA: TGCGCCAGCAGCTTGGGGACAGGGGAAAACACCATATATTTT. Full variable domain (outside the CDR3, taken from reference TRBV5-1 and TRBJ1-3): KAGVTQTPRYLIKTRGQQVTLSCSPISGHRSVSWYQQTPGQGLQFLFEYFSETQRNKGNFPGRFSGRQFSNSRSEMNVSTLELGDSALYLCASSLGTGENTIYFGEGSWLTVV.

Ten or more counts support this clonotype. The CDR3 nucleotides are TGCGCCAGCAGCCAAGAGGGTCGGGGACAGGGGTTAGATACGCAGTATTTT. Encoded protein: CASSQEGRGQGLDTQYF. The chain recombines TRBV4-3 with TRBJ2-3; 10 nucleotides match TRBD1. V lost 0 bases to trimming and J lost 5 bases; unmatched junction nucleotides: 8. The CDR3 has 17 residues. Germline V gene sequence: CDR1 LGHNA, CDR2 YSLEER.

This clonotype was counted ten times or more. This chain joins TRBV29-1 and TRBJ2-7; a weak D match, TRBD2 (5 bases). The CDR3 runs to 11 residues. In germline, CDR1 is SQVTM, CDR2 ANQGSEA. The ends were cut back, 3 bases at V and 6 bases at J, with 9 bases in the middle. The CDR3 protein is CSVDRAGEQYF. The CDR3 coding sequence is TGCAGCGTTGATCGGGCGGGCGAGCAGTACTTC.

In its sample, this clonotype was seen many times. V and J are TRBV4-1 and TRBJ2-3; TRBD2 is a possible D gene (6 bases). The germline V gene has CDR1 MGHRA and CDR2 YSYEKL. This CDR3 comprises 13 residues. Trimming removed 4 bases at V and 6 bases at J, with 11 bases between. CDR3 nucleotide sequence: TGCGCCAGCAGCCTGGGAGGACTCGATACGCAGTATTTT. Translation: CASSLGGLDTQYF.

This clonotype has a count of ten or more. The chain is built from TRBV7-2 and TRBJ2-1; no clear D gene. The CDR3 contains 15 residues. Germline V gives CDR1 SGHTA, CDR2 FQGNSA. Trimming left V 6 bases short and J 5 bases short, with 17 bases between. The CDR3 reads CASRLQATPNNEQFF. CDR3 DNA sequence: TGTGCCAGCAGGCTCCAGGCGACACCCAACAATGAGCAGTTCTTC.

This clonotype was counted ten times or more. The chain recombines TRBV20-1 with TRBJ2-3, with TRBD2 matching 9 bases. The length of the CDR3 is 10 residues. Germline trimming cut 5 bases from V and 11 bases from J; bases unmatched to any gene: 2. The germline gives CDR1 DFQATT, CDR2 SNEGSKA (reference sequence). CDR3 protein: CSAQLAGQYF. In nucleotides, the CDR3 is TGCAGTGCTCAACTAGCGGGGCAGTATTTT.